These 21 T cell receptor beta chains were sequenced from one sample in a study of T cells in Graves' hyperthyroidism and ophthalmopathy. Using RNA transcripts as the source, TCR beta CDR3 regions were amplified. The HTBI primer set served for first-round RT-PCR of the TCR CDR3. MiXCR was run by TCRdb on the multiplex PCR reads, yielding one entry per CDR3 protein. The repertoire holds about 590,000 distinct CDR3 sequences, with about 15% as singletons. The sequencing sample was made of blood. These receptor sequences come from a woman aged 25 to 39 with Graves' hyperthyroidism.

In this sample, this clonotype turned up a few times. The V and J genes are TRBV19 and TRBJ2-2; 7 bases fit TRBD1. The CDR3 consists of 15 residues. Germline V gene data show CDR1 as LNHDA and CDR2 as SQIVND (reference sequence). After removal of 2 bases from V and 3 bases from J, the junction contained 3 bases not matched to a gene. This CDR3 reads CASSILTGHTGELFF. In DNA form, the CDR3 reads TGTGCCAGTAGTATATTGACAGGGCACACCGGGGAGCTGTTTTTT.

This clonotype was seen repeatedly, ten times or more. The DNA of the CDR3 is TGTGCCAGCAGCCGCAACACTGAAGCTTTCTTT. This encodes CASSRNTEAFF. The chain uses TRBV3-1 and TRBJ1-1, with D unclear. This CDR3 contains 11 residues. CDR1 LGHDT and CDR2 YNNKEL come from the germline V gene (reference sequence). Trimming removed 4 bases from V and 2 bases from J, with 2 bases in between.

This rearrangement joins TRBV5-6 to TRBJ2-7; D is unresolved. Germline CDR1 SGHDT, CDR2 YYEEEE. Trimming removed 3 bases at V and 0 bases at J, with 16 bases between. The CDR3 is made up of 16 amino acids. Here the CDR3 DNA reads TGTGCCAGCAGCTCGAGGACCTTAATTAGCTCCTACGAGCAGTACTTC. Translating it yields CASSSRTLISSYEQYF. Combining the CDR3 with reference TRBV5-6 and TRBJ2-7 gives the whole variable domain DAGVTQSPTHLIKTRGQQVTLRCSPKSGHDTVSWYQQALGQGPQFIFQYYEEEERQRGNFPDRFSGHQFPNYSSELNVNALLLGDSALYLCASSSRTLISSYEQYFGPGTRLTVT.

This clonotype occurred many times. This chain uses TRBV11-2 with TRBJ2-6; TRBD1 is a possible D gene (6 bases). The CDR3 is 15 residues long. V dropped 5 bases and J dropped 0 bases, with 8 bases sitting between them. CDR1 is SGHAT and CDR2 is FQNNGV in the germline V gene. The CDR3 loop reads CASSVDSSGANVLTF. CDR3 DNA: TGTGCCAGCAGCGTGGACAGCTCTGGGGCCAACGTCCTGACTTTC.

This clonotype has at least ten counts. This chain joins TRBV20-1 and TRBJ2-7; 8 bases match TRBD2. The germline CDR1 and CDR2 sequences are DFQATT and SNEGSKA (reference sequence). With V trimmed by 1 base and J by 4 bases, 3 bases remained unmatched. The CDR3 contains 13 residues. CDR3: CSARGSGIYEQYF. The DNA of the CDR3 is TGCAGTGCTAGAGGTAGCGGGATTTACGAGCAGTACTTC.

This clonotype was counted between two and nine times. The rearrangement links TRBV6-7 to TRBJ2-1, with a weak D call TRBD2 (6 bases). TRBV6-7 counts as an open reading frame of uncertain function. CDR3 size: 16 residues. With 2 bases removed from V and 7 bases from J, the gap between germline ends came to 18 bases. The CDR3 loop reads CASSYLFRGRHNEQFF. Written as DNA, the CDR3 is TGTGCCAGCAGTTACCTCTTCCGGGGGAGGCATAATGAGCAGTTCTTC.

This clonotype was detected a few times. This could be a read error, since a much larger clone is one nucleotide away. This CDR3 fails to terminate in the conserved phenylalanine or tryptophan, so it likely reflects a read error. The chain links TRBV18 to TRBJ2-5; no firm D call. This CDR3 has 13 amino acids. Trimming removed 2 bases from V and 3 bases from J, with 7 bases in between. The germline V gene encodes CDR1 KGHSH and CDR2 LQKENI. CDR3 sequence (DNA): TGTGCCAGCTCACCAGGCGCGGAAGAGACCCAGTACTCC. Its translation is CASSPGAEETQYS.

The CDR3 sequence: CASSMDRRTDTQYF. The CDR3 coding sequence is TGCGCCAGCAGTATGGACAGGAGAACAGATACGCAGTATTTT. This chain uses TRBV10-1 with TRBJ2-3; 7 nucleotides match TRBD1. Germline CDR1 is WNHNN and CDR2 is SYGVQD (reference sequence). The J segment lost 3 bases and the V segment lost 5 bases, leaving 5 bases of the junction unmatched. The CDR3 is made up of 14 amino acids.

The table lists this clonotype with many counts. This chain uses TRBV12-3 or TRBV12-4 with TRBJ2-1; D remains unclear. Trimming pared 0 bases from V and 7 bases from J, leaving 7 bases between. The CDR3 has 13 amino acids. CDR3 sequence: CASSLAHLNEQFF. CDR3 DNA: TGTGCCAGCAGTTTAGCCCATTTAAATGAGCAGTTCTTC.

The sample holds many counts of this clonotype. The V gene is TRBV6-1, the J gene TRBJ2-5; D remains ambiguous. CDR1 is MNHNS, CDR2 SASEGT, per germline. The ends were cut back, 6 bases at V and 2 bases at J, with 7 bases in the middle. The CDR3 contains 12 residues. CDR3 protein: CASSRSQETQYF. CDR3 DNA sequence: TGTGCCAGCAGCCGGAGTCAAGAGACCCAGTACTTC.

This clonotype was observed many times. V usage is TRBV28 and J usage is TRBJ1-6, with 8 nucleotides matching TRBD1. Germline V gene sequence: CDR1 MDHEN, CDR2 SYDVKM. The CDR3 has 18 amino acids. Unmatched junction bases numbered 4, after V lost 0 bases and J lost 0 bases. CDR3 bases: TGTGCCAGCAGTTTATGGACAGGGGAGAGCTCCTATAATTCACCCCTCCACTTT. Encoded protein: CASSLWTGESSYNSPLHF.

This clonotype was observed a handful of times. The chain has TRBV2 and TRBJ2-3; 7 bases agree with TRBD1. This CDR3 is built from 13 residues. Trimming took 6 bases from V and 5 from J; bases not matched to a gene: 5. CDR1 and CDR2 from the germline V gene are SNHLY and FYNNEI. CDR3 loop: CASRATGVDTQYF. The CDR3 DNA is TGTGCCAGCAGGGCCACAGGGGTAGATACGCAGTATTTT.

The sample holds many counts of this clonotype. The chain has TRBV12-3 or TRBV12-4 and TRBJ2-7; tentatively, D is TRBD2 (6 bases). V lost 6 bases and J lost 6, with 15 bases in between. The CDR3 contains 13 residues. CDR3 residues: CASSRRLVPEQYF. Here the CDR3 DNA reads TGTGCCAGCAGCCGGAGACTAGTTCCCGAGCAGTACTTC.

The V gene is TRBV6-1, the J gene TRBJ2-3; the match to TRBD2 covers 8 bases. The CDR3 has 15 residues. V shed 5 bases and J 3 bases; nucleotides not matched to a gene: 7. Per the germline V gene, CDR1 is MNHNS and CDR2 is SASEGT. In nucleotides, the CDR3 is TGTGCCAGCAGTAGCGGGAGAGGTGTAACAGATACGCAGTATTTT. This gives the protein CASSSGRGVTDTQYF.

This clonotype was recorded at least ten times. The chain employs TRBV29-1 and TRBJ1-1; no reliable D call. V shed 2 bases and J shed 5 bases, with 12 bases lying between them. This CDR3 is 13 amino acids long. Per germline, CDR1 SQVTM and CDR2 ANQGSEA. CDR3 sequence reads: CSVELVRGTEAFF. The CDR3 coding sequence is TGCAGCGTTGAACTTGTACGGGGAACTGAAGCTTTCTTT.

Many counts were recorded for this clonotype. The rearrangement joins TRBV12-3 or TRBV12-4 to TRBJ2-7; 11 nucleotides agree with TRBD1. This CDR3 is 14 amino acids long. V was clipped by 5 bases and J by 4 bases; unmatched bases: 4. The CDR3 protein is CASSGTGGDYEQYF. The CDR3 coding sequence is TGTGCCAGCAGTGGGACAGGGGGTGATTACGAGCAGTACTTC.

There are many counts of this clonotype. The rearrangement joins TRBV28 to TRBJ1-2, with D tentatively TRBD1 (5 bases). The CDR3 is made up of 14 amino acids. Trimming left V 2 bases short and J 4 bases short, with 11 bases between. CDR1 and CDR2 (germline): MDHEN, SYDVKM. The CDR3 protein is CASSLQGEIYGYTF. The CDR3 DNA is TGTGCCAGCAGTTTACAGGGAGAGATCTATGGCTACACCTTC.

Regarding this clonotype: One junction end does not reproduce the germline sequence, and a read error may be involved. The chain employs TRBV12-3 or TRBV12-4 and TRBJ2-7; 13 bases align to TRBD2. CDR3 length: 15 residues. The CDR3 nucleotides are TGTGCCAACAGTCCGGGACTAGCGGGGCCTATCGAGCAGTACTTC. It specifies CANSPGLAGPIEQYF.

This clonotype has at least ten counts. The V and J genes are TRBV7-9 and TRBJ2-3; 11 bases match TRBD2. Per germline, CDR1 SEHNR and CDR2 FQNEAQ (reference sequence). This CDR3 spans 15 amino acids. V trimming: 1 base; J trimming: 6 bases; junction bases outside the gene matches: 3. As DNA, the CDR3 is TGTGCCAGCAGCTTAGTAGCGGGAGGGCCGGATACGCAGTATTTT. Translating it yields CASSLVAGGPDTQYF.

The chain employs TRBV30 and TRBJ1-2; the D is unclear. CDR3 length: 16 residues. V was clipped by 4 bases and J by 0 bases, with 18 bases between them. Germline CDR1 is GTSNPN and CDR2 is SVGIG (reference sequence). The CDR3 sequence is CAWIAASREANYGYTF. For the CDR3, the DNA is TGTGCCTGGATTGCCGCCAGCCGAGAAGCTAACTATGGCTACACCTTC.

The CDR3 DNA sequence: TGTGCCAGCAGTTACTCGACTAGCGGGAACGGCGAGCAGTACTTC. It yields the protein CASSYSTSGNGEQYF. The rearrangement uses TRBV6-6 and TRBJ2-7; 11 nucleotides align to TRBD2. Germline V gene sequence: CDR1 MNHNY, CDR2 SVGAGI (reference sequence). V gave up 0 bases and J gave up 6 bases; unmatched junction bases: 4. The CDR3 loop spans 15 amino acids.